What follows describes a single TCR beta chain. The data originate from a study of blood T cell repertoires in COVID-19. CDR3 length: 15 residues. Germline V gene lookup returns CDR1 SGHVS and CDR2 FQNEAQ. Trimming cost V 8 bases and J 10 bases, with 24 bases left between them. In the authors' workflow: Amplification of reference gene primers provided the estimated nucleated cell counts. Assay used: immunoSEQ multiplex PCR; TCRdb lists only in-frame clones, some missing. V and J calls and clone size are copied from that table; D and trimming were computed from the DNA. The repertoire holds approximately 70,000 clones, 91% seen once, with around 13% in the top ten.

The chain is built from TRBV7-8 and TRBJ2-1, with D tentatively TRBD2 (5 bases). Sequenced sample: peripheral blood. This receptor was obtained from a human donor with active COVID-19. The donor label of this sample is uncertain. The DNA of the CDR3 is TGTGCCAGCTCCTATATCCGTGCTCGACTAAGAGAGCAGTTCTTC. Its translation is CASSYIRARLREQFF.